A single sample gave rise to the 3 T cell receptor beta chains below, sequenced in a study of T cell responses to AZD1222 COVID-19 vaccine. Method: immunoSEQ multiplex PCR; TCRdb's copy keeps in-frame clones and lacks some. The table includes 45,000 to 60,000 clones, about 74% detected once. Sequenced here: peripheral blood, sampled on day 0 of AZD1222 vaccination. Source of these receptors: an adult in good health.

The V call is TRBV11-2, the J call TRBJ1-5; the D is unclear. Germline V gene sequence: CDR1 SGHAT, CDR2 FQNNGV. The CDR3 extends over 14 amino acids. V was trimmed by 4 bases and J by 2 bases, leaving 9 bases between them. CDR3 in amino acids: CASSSDGGNQPQHF. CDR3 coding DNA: TGTGCCAGCAGCTCGGACGGGGGCAATCAGCCCCAGCATTTT.

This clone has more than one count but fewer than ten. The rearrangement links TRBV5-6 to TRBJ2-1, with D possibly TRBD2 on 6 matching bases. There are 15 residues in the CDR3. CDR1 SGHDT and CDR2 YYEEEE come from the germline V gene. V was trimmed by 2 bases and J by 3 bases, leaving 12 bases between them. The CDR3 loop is CASSLSGLYYNEQFF. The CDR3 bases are TGTGCCAGCAGCTTATCGGGACTTTACTACAATGAGCAGTTCTTC.

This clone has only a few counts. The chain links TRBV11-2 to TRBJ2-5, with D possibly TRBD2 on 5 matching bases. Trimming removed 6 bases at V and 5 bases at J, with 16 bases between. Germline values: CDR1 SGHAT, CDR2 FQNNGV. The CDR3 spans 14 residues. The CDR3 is CASSNGITGETQYF. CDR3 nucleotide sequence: TGTGCCAGCAGTAACGGGATAACCGGGGAGACCCAGTACTTC.